Listed below are T cell receptor beta chains from one sample, sequenced in a study of human T cells and chemical hapten exposure. From the RACE reads, TCRdb called clonotypes with MiXCR, one entry per CDR3 protein. Here the sample spans a few hundred thousand distinct CDR3 sequences, about 5.4% being singletons. Sequencing used whole blood, obtained in connection with sensitization to the hapten diphenylcyclopropenone (DPC). The receptor set was obtained from a woman under 30 with alopecia areata. Some clones in this sample may be carry-over from other donors' samples. Each CDR3 is given with its conserved first and last residue. A D gene is named only where the DNA matches it firmly. The size field is filled for only some rows; it gives once, few, many or a size class.

clone_size	d_call	v_call	j_call	cdr3_aa	cdr3_nt
-	TRBD2	TRBV3-1	TRBJ2-5	CASTDGLAAKETQYF	TGTGCCAGCACCGATGGACTAGCGGCGAAAGAGACCCAGTACTTC
few	-	TRBV9	TRBJ2-7	CASTQGWGAPTYEQYF	TGTGCCAGCACCCAGGGATGGGGGGCCCCAACCTACGAGCAGTACTTC
many	-	TRBV25-1	TRBJ2-2	CASKAVDTGELFF	TGTGCCAGCAAGGCCGTGGACACCGGGGAGCTGTTTTTT
-	TRBD1	TRBV14	TRBJ1-2	CASSPSGTGYGYTF	TGTGCCAGCAGCCCTAGCGGGACAGGATATGGCTACACCTTC
-	-	TRBV13	TRBJ2-7	CASSRRTESSYEQYF	TGTGCCAGCAGCAGGAGGACAGAGAGTTCCTACGAGCAGTACTTC
-	TRBD1	TRBV6-2/TRBV6-3	TRBJ1-5	CASSWTGRAQPQHF	TGTGCCAGCAGTTGGACAGGGCGGGCTCAGCCCCAGCATTTT
many	-	TRBV28	TRBJ2-3	CASKSGQNTDTQYF	TGTGCCAGTAAGAGCGGACAGAACACAGATACGCAGTATTTT
many	-	TRBV12-3/TRBV12-4	TRBJ1-6	CASSRDPGSSPLHF	TGTGCCAGCAGCCGGGACCCGGGGAGCTCACCCCTCCACTTT
many	-	TRBV6-2/TRBV6-3	TRBJ2-1	CASSYRAPGGEQFF	TGTGCCAGCAGTTACCGGGCCCCCGGCGGTGAGCAGTTCTTC
-	-	TRBV7-2	TRBJ2-1	CASSLSTEQFF	TGTGCCAGCAGCTTATCGACTGAGCAGTTCTTC
many	-	TRBV5-1	TRBJ1-1	CASSLSGGLVTEAFF	TGCGCCAGCAGCTTGTCCGGAGGGTTGGTCACTGAAGCTTTCTTT
-	-	TRBV7-2	TRBJ1-6	CASSRLSSYNSPLHF	TGTGCCAGCAGCCGTTTGAGCTCCTATAATTCACCCCTCCACTTT
many	-	TRBV24-1	TRBJ2-3	CATSDWPGVGTDTQYF	TGTGCCACCAGTGATTGGCCGGGGGTAGGCACAGATACGCAGTATTTT
-	TRBD1	TRBV20-1	TRBJ1-5	CSARVTGTGGNQPQHF	TGCAGTGCTAGAGTAACCGGGACAGGGGGCAATCAGCCCCAGCATTTT
-	-	TRBV12-3/TRBV12-4	TRBJ2-1	CATLLRGGADEQFF	TGTGCCACCCTCTTAAGGGGGGGGGCCGATGAGCAGTTCTTC
-	-	TRBV7-9	TRBJ1-2	CASSLDGRPNGYTF	TGTGCCAGCAGCTTAGACGGCAGGCCTAATGGCTACACCTTC
few	-	TRBV7-8	TRBJ1-5	CASSFLQGAYSNQPQHF	TGTGCCAGCAGCTTTTTACAGGGCGCTTATAGCAATCAGCCCCAGCATTTT
few	-	TRBV7-9	TRBJ1-1	CASSSGTKENTEAFF	TGTGCCAGCAGCTCGGGGACCAAAGAGAACACTGAAGCTTTCTTT
many	TRBD1	TRBV6-4	TRBJ2-2	CASSESDRENTGELFF	TGTGCCAGCAGTGAATCGGACAGGGAAAACACCGGGGAGCTGTTTTTT
-	-	TRBV5-4	TRBJ1-2	CASTLGGNYGYTF	TGTGCCAGCACCTTAGGGGGGAACTATGGCTACACCTTC
-	TRBD2	TRBV24-1	TRBJ2-3	CATSEGGTSGVTDTQYF	TGTGCCACCAGTGAGGGAGGGACTAGCGGGGTCACAGATACGCAGTATTTT
many	TRBD2	TRBV2	TRBJ2-7	CASRGGLAGAYEQYF	TGTGCCAGCAGGGGCGGACTAGCGGGGGCTTACGAGCAGTACTTC
-	-	TRBV9	TRBJ2-1	CASSLGVGNEQFF	TGTGCCAGCAGCTTAGGAGTGGGAAATGAGCAGTTCTTC
-	-	TRBV4-2	TRBJ2-3	CASSQDERGAYSTDTQYF	TGTGCCAGCAGCCAAGATGAGAGGGGGGCGTATAGCACAGATACGCAGTATTTT
many	-	TRBV12-3/TRBV12-4	TRBJ1-2	CASSLRGDGYTF	TGTGCCAGCAGTTTACGGGGTGATGGCTACACCTTC
-	-	TRBV5-1	TRBJ2-3	CASRSEGGPDTQYF	TGCGCCAGCAGGTCAGAGGGGGGGCCAGATACGCAGTATTTT
many	-	TRBV7-2	TRBJ1-5	CASSLEAAVFNQPQHF	TGTGCCAGCAGCTTAGAGGCAGCCGTATTTAATCAGCCCCAGCATTTT
few	TRBD2	TRBV3-1	TRBJ2-2	CASSWTSGGAGELFF	TGTGCCAGCAGTTGGACTAGCGGGGGGGCCGGGGAGCTGTTTTTT
few	-	TRBV4-3	TRBJ2-2	CASSQDANPGELFF	TGCGCCAGCAGCCAAGATGCTAACCCCGGGGAGCTGTTTTTT
few	-	TRBV21-1	TRBJ1-1	CASSKLGGTEQGAGTEAFF	TGTGCCAGCAGCAAACTTGGCGGAACGGAACAGGGGGCCGGGACTGAAGCTTTCTTT
few	TRBD2	TRBV10-2	TRBJ2-3	CASSARLAFTDTQYF	TGCGCCAGCAGTGCAAGACTAGCTTTCACAGATACGCAGTATTTT
few	TRBD2	TRBV4-3	TRBJ2-1	CASSQDPSGGTPSNEQFF	TGCGCCAGCAGCCAAGATCCTAGCGGGGGTACCCCTTCCAATGAGCAGTTCTTC
many	TRBD1	TRBV20-1	TRBJ2-7	CSAPRGQGPGEQYF	TGCAGTGCGCCACGGGGACAGGGCCCAGGGGAGCAGTACTTC
few	-	TRBV20-1	TRBJ1-1	CSARPQVHTEAFF	TGCAGTGCTAGACCCCAGGTCCACACTGAAGCTTTCTTT
few	-	TRBV5-1	TRBJ2-7	CASSLSTGVYEQYF	TGCGCCAGCAGCTTGTCGACGGGGGTCTACGAGCAGTACTTC
-	TRBD1	TRBV4-1	TRBJ2-3	CASSQEPGQGLADTQYF	TGCGCCAGCAGCCAAGAGCCGGGACAGGGATTAGCAGATACGCAGTATTTT
-	-	TRBV4-2	TRBJ1-2	CASSQDPGTNYGYTF	TGTGCCAGCAGCCAAGATCCAGGGACAAACTATGGCTACACCTTC
-	TRBD1	TRBV12-3/TRBV12-4	TRBJ1-5	CASTPRGQGRQPQHF	TGTGCCAGCACCCCACGTGGACAGGGGAGGCAGCCCCAGCATTTT
few	TRBD2	TRBV5-1	TRBJ2-7	CASSFVAAAGSEQYF	TGCGCCAGCAGCTTCGTAGCAGCAGCGGGGAGCGAGCAGTACTTC
few	-	TRBV12-3/TRBV12-4	TRBJ2-3	CASSLTPSTDTQYF	TGTGCCAGCAGTTTGACCCCGAGCACAGATACGCAGTATTTT
-	-	TRBV5-1	TRBJ2-3	CASSLSPVSTDTQYF	TGCGCCAGCAGCTTGTCCCCTGTCAGCACAGATACGCAGTATTTT
few	-	TRBV6-2/TRBV6-3	TRBJ1-2	CASRMTAANYGYTF	TGTGCCAGCAGAATGACAGCAGCTAACTATGGCTACACCTTC
-	-	TRBV27	TRBJ2-3	CASSFGPPDTQYF	TGTGCCAGCAGTTTCGGACCCCCAGATACGCAGTATTTT
few	-	TRBV6-2/TRBV6-3	TRBJ1-5	CASSSVTRSNQPQHF	TGTGCCAGCAGTTCGGTTACACGTAGCAATCAGCCCCAGCATTTT
-	-	TRBV28	TRBJ1-5	CASSSGQLYQPQHF	TGTGCCAGCAGTTCCGGGCAGCTTTATCAGCCCCAGCATTTT
-	TRBD1	TRBV10-3	TRBJ1-5	CAISAGQETGDDQPQHF	TGTGCCATCAGTGCCGGACAGGAAACGGGGGACGATCAGCCCCAGCATTTT
many	TRBD1	TRBV28	TRBJ1-1	CASSSPRGQGGKTEAFF	TGTGCCAGCAGTTCCCCCCGGGGACAGGGGGGGAAAACTGAAGCTTTCTTT
many	-	TRBV3-1	TRBJ1-5	CASSSRGGNQPQHF	TGTGCCAGCAGCTCCCGGGGGGGGAATCAGCCCCAGCATTTT
many	-	TRBV12-3/TRBV12-4	TRBJ1-2	CASSPTTASGGYTF	TGTGCCAGCAGCCCAACTACAGCCTCTGGTGGCTACACCTTC
-	TRBD1	TRBV28	TRBJ1-5	CASSLWTGSNQPQHF	TGTGCCAGCAGTTTATGGACAGGGAGCAATCAGCCCCAGCATTTT
many	TRBD1	TRBV6-4	TRBJ1-1	CASSFDRGGEAFF	TGTGCCAGCAGTTTCGACAGGGGAGGTGAAGCTTTCTTT
-	-	TRBV7-6	TRBJ1-1	CASSLRAGANTEAFF	TGTGCCAGCAGCTTACGGGCAGGGGCCAACACTGAAGCTTTCTTT
many	TRBD2	TRBV20-1	TRBJ2-1	CSASPPGGGSYNEQFF	TGCAGTGCAAGCCCCCCGGGAGGGGGATCCTACAATGAGCAGTTCTTC
-	-	TRBV12-3/TRBV12-4	TRBJ1-3	CASSLGPGSGNTIYF	TGTGCCAGCAGTTTAGGACCGGGCTCTGGAAACACCATATATTTT
many	-	TRBV28	TRBJ1-5	CASSLGVRGNQPQHF	TGTGCCAGCAGTTTAGGAGTACGCGGCAATCAGCCCCAGCATTTT